The 18 T cell receptor beta chains presented below share a single source sample, sequenced in a study of glioma-infiltrating T cells after dendritic cell vaccination. Stated time point: after dendritic cell vaccination, including at tumor progression/relapse. Generated by immunoSEQ multiplex PCR, the TCRdb table keeps only in-frame clones and is missing some. The table records about 100,000 clones, around 80% of them present only once. This material consisted of blood, taken after dendritic cell vaccination. The receptors were sampled from a human donor with glioblastoma.

The genes are TRBV6-1 and TRBJ2-1; 14 bases agree with TRBD2. This CDR3 region has 18 residues. Germline lookup yields CDR1 MNHNS and CDR2 SASEGT. Trimming took 2 bases from V and 5 from J; bases not matched to a gene: 8. This chain's CDR3 is CASSEFEGTSGGHNEQFF. CDR3 bases: TGTGCCAGCAGTGAATTCGAAGGGACTAGCGGGGGACACAATGAGCAGTTCTTC.

This clone has a single count. The chain couples TRBV5-1 to TRBJ2-7, with a possible D match to TRBD2 (5 bases). V was pared by 0 bases and J by 3 bases, with 10 bases between. The germline V gene encodes CDR1 SGHRS and CDR2 YFSETQ. The CDR3 is made up of 14 amino acids. The CDR3 region has the DNA TGCGCCAGCAGCTTGGTACCGGGGAGCTACGAGCAGTACTTC. Its protein is CASSLVPGSYEQYF. The full variable domain, with the rest looked up from reference TRBV5-1 and TRBJ2-7, is KAGVTQTPRYLIKTRGQQVTLSCSPISGHRSVSWYQQTPGQGLQFLFEYFSETQRNKGNFPGRFSGRQFSNSRSEMNVSTLELGDSALYLCASSLVPGSYEQYFGPGTRLTVT.

The chain is built from TRBV11-2 and TRBJ2-3, with TRBD1 matching 10 bases. In germline, CDR1 is SGHAT, CDR2 FQNNGV. Trimming at V came to 1 base and at J to 0 bases, leaving 7 bases not matched to a gene. The CDR3 has 18 residues. The CDR3 reads CASSLVWGTGDSTDTQYF. CDR3 bases: TGTGCCAGCAGCTTAGTCTGGGGGACAGGGGACAGCACAGATACGCAGTATTTT.

V usage is TRBV11-1 and J usage is TRBJ2-1; perhaps TRBD1 as D (6 bases). Trimming took off 1 base at V and 0 bases at J, with 10 bases between the two ends. CDR1 SGHAT and CDR2 FQDESV come from the germline V gene (reference sequence). The CDR3 contains 16 residues. The CDR3 nucleotides read TGTGCCAGCAGCTTAGACAGGGATGGCTCCTACAATGAGCAGTTCTTC. Translation gives CASSLDRDGSYNEQFF.

V is TRBV5-1 and J is TRBJ2-1, with TRBD1 as a possible D gene (7 bases). Trimming stripped 8 bases from V and 0 bases from J, with 12 bases between. CDR1 is SGHRS, CDR2 YFSETQ, per germline. This CDR3 has 14 amino acids. The CDR3 region is CASTQGGSYNEQFF. In DNA, the CDR3 is TGCGCCAGTACTCAGGGGGGCTCCTACAATGAGCAGTTCTTC.

The chain recombines TRBV5-1 with TRBJ2-3; D is undetermined. This CDR3 has 16 residues. Deletions cut 1 base from V and 2 bases from J, with 14 bases between. Germline V gene data show CDR1 as SGHRS and CDR2 as YFSETQ. CDR3 coding DNA: TGCGCCAGCAGCTTGTTTAGTCTAGAGAACACAGATACGCAGTATTTT. Encoded protein: CASSLFSLENTDTQYF.

The chain combines TRBV6-5 with TRBJ1-2, with D maybe TRBD1 (5 bases). Looked up from germline, CDR1 is MNHEY and CDR2 is SVGAGI. This CDR3 comprises 14 residues. Trimming took 5 bases from V and 4 from J, leaving 14 bases between them. The CDR3 bases are TGTGCCAGCAGTCCCCGAGCCGGGGGCTATGGCTACACCTTC. As protein: CASSPRAGGYGYTF.

The chain links TRBV30 to TRBJ1-5; no clear D. Trimming removed 3 bases at V and 9 bases at J, with 12 bases between. The CDR3 sequence is 12 residues long. Germline V gives CDR1 GTSNPN, CDR2 SVGIG (reference sequence). The CDR3 region is CAWSPLEGPQHF. The CDR3 DNA reads TGTGCCTGGAGCCCTCTGGAGGGGCCCCAGCATTTT.

The chain couples TRBV10-3 to TRBJ2-3; 7 bases fit TRBD2. V shed 6 bases, J shed 0 bases, and the junction held 9 bases outside the gene matches. Germline CDR1 and CDR2: ENHRY and SYGVKD. This CDR3 region has 16 residues. For the CDR3, the DNA is TGTGCCATCAGGGCACTTCTAGCGGAGAGCACAGATACGCAGTATTTT. Residues: CAIRALLAESTDTQYF.

The genes are TRBV5-1 and TRBJ2-7; D possibly corresponds to TRBD2 (6 bases). The V gene lost 5 bases and the J gene lost 7 bases, with 16 bases spanning the gap. Per the germline V gene, CDR1 is SGHRS and CDR2 is YFSETQ. The CDR3 sequence is 13 residues long. This chain's CDR3 is CASRPHVGREQYF. CDR3 nucleotides: TGCGCCAGCAGACCCCATGTAGGGAGGGAGCAGTACTTC.

The J gene is TRBJ2-7, the V gene TRBV11-2; D remains unclear. The V end lost 5 bases, the J end lost 0 bases, and 8 bases lay between the germline ends. Looked up from germline, CDR1 is SGHAT and CDR2 is FQNNGV. CDR3 size: 13 residues. DNA for the CDR3: TGTGCCAGCAGCCCGACAAGCTCCTACGAGCAGTACTTC. The encoded protein is CASSPTSSYEQYF. The full variable domain, completed using reference TRBV11-2 and TRBJ2-7, is EAGVAQSPRYKIIEKRQSVAFWCNPISGHATLYWYQQILGQGPKLLIQFQNNGVVDDSQLPKDRFSAERLKGVDSTLKIQPAKLEDSAVYLCASSPTSSYEQYFGPGTRLTVT.

The rearrangement uses TRBV7-3 and TRBJ2-2; no clear D. V gave up 5 bases and J gave up 4 bases, with 14 bases separating them. The CDR3 loop spans 15 amino acids. In germline, CDR1 is SGHTA, CDR2 FQGTGA. Here the CDR3 reads CASSPDSDGTGELFF. The CDR3 DNA follows: TGTGCCAGCAGCCCCGACTCCGACGGCACCGGGGAGCTGTTTTTT.

A note on this clone: One end of the junction fails to match germline, which may point to a read error. The chain is built from TRBV7-7 and TRBJ2-3, with 7 bases lining up with TRBD1. CDR1 is SSHAT, CDR2 FNYEAQ, per germline (reference sequence). This CDR3 region has 16 residues. CDR3: CASSLGAGGTTDTQYF. The DNA of the CDR3 is TGTGCTAGCAGCTTAGGGGCAGGGGGTACCACAGATACGCAGTATTTT.

V and J are TRBV6-5 and TRBJ2-5; 12 nucleotides line up with TRBD1. V trimming: 2 bases; J trimming: 5 bases; junction bases outside the gene matches: 6. The CDR3 has 16 residues. Per germline, CDR1 MNHEY and CDR2 SVGAGI. CDR3 sequence (DNA): TGTGCCAGCAGTTACAGACTCGGGACAGGGGGCGAGACCCAGTACTTC. Translation: CASSYRLGTGGETQYF.

The J gene is TRBJ2-1, the V gene TRBV10-3, with TRBD1 matching over 12 bases. This CDR3 comprises 15 residues. V dropped 7 bases and J dropped 7; count of bases not matched to a gene: 8. Germline CDR1 reads ENHRY; CDR2 reads SYGVKD. CDR3 loop: CAITGTGGLGNEQFF. DNA of the CDR3: TGTGCCATCACGGGGACAGGGGGCCTTGGGAATGAGCAGTTCTTC.

This sequence joins TRBV5-1 and TRBJ2-7, with D possibly TRBD2 on 5 matching bases. Trimming left V 1 base short and J 0 bases short, with 11 bases between. The CDR3 is 15 residues long. The germline gives CDR1 SGHRS, CDR2 YFSETQ. The CDR3 is CASSLSGEFSYEQYF. The CDR3 DNA reads as TGCGCCAGCAGCTTGAGCGGAGAGTTCTCCTACGAGCAGTACTTC. Full variable domain (outside the CDR3, taken from reference TRBV5-1 and TRBJ2-7): KAGVTQTPRYLIKTRGQQVTLSCSPISGHRSVSWYQQTPGQGLQFLFEYFSETQRNKGNFPGRFSGRQFSNSRSEMNVSTLELGDSALYLCASSLSGEFSYEQYFGPGTRLTVT.

The rearrangement joins TRBV5-4 to TRBJ1-2; D is uncertain. The CDR3 totals 14 residues. Germline V lookup: CDR1 SGHNT, CDR2 YYREEE (reference sequence). Trimming took off 0 bases at V and 1 base at J, with 7 bases between the two ends. CDR3 nucleotides: TGTGCCAGCAGCTTGGATAGGAGTAACTATGGCTACACCTTC. Translation: CASSLDRSNYGYTF.

The chain carries TRBV5-1 and TRBJ1-2; 7 bases are a match to TRBD1. This CDR3 contains 15 residues. The V segment lost 1 base and the J segment 4 bases; nucleotides outside the gene matches: 7. Germline V CDR1 and CDR2: SGHRS, YFSETQ. The CDR3 region is CASSLYNNRGYGYTF. The CDR3 region has the DNA TGCGCCAGCAGCTTGTATAATAACAGGGGCTATGGCTACACCTTC.